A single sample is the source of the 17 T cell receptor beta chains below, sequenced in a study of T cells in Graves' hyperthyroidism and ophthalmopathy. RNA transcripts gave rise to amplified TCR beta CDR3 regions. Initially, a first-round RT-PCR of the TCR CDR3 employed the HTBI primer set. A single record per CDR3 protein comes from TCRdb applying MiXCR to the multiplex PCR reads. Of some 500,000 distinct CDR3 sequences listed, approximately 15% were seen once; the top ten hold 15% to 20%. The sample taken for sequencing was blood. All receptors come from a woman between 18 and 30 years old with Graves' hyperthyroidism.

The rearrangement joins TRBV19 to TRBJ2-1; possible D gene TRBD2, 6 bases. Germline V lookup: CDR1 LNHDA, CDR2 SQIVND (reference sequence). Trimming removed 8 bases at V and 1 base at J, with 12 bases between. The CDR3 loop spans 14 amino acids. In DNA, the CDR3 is TGTGCCAGTGGAGGGCCGGGTTCCTACAATGAGCAGTTCTTC. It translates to CASGGPGSYNEQFF.

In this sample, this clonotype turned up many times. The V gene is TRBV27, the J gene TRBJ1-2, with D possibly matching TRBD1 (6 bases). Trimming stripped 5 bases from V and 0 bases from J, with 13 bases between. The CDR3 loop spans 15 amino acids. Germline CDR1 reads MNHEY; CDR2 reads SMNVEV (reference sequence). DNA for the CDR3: TGTGCCAGCAGTCTACGACAGGTTTCTAACTATGGCTACACCTTC. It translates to CASSLRQVSNYGYTF.

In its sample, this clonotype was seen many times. The CDR3 region has the DNA TGTGCCAGCAGCCTTCTATCGACAGAGATTGAAAAACTGTTTTTT. Residues: CASSLLSTEIEKLFF. The rearrangement joins TRBV28 to TRBJ1-4, with D perhaps matching TRBD1 (5 bases). Germline CDR1 reads MDHEN; CDR2 reads SYDVKM. The CDR3 has 15 residues. The ends were cut back, 6 bases at V and 7 bases at J, with 18 bases in the middle.

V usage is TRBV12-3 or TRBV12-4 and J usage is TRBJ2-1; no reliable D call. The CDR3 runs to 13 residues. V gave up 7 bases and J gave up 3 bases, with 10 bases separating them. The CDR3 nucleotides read TGTGCCAGCAACCTGGGGATCTACAATGAGCAGTTCTTC. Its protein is CASNLGIYNEQFF.

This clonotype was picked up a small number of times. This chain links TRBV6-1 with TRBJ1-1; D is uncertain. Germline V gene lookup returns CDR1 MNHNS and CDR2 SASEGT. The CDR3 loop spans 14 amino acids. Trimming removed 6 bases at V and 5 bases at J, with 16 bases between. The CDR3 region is CASSRGGGWTEAFF. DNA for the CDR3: TGTGCCAGCAGCCGCGGCGGCGGCTGGACTGAAGCTTTCTTT.

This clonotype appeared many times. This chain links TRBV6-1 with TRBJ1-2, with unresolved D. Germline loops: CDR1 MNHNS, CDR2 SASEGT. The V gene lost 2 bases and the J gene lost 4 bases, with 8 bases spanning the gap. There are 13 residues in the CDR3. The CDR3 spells CASSETVFYGYTF. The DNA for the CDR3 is TGTGCCAGCAGTGAAACCGTATTCTATGGCTACACCTTC.

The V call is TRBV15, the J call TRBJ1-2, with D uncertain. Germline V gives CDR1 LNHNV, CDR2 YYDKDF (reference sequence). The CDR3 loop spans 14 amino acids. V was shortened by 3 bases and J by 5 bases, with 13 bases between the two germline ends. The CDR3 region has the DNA TGTGCCACCAGCAGTCGAGAACTCCGGTATGGCTACACCTTC. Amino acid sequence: CATSSRELRYGYTF.

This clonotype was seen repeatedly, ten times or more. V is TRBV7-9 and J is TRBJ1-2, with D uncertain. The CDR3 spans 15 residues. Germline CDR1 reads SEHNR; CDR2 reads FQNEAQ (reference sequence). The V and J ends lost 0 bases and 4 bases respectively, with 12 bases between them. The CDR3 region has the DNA TGTGCCAGCAGCTTAGCTTCGGGTGTTGGCTATGGCTACACCTTC. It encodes CASSLASGVGYGYTF.

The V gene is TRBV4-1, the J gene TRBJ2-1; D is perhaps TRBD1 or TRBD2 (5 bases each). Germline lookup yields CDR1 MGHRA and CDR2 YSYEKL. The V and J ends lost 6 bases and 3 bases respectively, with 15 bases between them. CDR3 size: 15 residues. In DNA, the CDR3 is TGCGCCAGCAGTACCGGGACCCGGCGCTACAATGAGCAGTTCTTC. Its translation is CASSTGTRRYNEQFF.

The CDR3 DNA follows: TGTGCCAGCAGCGTAGGACGAAGAGGGGGACGCGACACCGGGGAGCTGTTTTTT. Amino acids: CASSVGRRGGRDTGELFF. V gene TRBV9 combines with J gene TRBJ2-2; D is perhaps TRBD1 (6 bases). The CDR3 is 18 amino acids. V was cut by 0 bases and J by 3 bases, with 18 bases left in between. Germline V gives CDR1 SGDLS, CDR2 YYNGEE.

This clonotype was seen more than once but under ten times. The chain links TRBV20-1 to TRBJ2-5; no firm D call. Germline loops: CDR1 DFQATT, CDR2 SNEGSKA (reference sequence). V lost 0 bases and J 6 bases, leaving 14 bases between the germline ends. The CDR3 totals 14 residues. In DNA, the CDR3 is TGCAGTGCTAGAGACCGGCGGTCAGTCAAGACCCAGTACTTC. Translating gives CSARDRRSVKTQYF.

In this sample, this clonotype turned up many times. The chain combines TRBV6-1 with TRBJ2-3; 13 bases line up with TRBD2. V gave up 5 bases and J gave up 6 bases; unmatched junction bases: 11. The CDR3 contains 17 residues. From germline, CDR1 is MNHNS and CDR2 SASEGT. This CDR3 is CASSLRTGLAGADTQYF. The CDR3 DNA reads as TGTGCCAGCAGTCTACGGACCGGACTAGCGGGAGCCGATACGCAGTATTTT.

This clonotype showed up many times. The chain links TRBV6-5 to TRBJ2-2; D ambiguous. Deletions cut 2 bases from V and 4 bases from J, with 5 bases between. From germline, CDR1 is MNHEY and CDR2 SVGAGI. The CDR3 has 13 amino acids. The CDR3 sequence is CASSYIRTGELFF. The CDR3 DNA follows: TGTGCCAGCAGTTACATCCGCACCGGGGAGCTGTTTTTT.

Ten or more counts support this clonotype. The CDR3 is CASSGTGSGYEQYF. CDR3 nucleotides: TGTGCCAGCAGCGGGACAGGGTCAGGCTACGAGCAGTACTTC. This rearrangement joins TRBV2 to TRBJ2-7; 9 bases are a match to TRBD1. This CDR3 has 14 amino acids. Germline V gene sequence: CDR1 SNHLY, CDR2 FYNNEI. The junction had 6 bases not matched to a gene; V was cut back by 6 bases and J by 3 bases. Supplemented by reference TRBV2 and TRBJ2-7, the full variable domain reads EPEVTQTPSHQVTQMGQEVILRCVPISNHLYFYWYRQILGQKVEFLVSFYNNEISEKSEIFDDQFSVERPDGSNFTLKIRSTKLEDSAMYFCASSGTGSGYEQYFGPGTRLTVT.

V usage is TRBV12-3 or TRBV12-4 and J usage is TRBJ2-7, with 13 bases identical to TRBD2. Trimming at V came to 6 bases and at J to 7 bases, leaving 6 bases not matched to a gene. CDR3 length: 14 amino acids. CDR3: CASRLAGGPWEQYF. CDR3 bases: TGTGCCAGCAGACTAGCGGGAGGGCCGTGGGAGCAGTACTTC.

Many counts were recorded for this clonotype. CDR3 DNA: TGTGCCAGCCCCACACGGGTCGGTCGGATTAATGAGCAGTTCTTC. Translating it yields CASPTRVGRINEQFF. The genes are TRBV2 and TRBJ2-1; D gene unclear. Germline loops: CDR1 SNHLY, CDR2 FYNNEI. This CDR3 comprises 15 residues. Deletions cut 8 bases from V and 7 bases from J, with 21 bases between.

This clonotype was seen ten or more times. CDR3 protein: CAWTPMRTRGNTEAFF. CDR3 nucleotide sequence: TGTGCCTGGACCCCAATGAGAACAAGGGGGAACACTGAAGCTTTCTTT. J is TRBJ1-1 and V is TRBV30; TRBD1 might be the D (5 bases). Trimming stripped 4 bases from V and 1 base from J, with 19 bases between. Germline V gives CDR1 GTSNPN, CDR2 SVGIG (reference sequence). CDR3 length: 16 residues. Supplemented by reference TRBV30 and TRBJ1-1, the full variable domain reads SQTIHQWPATLVQPVGSPLSLECTVEGTSNPNLYWYRQAAGRGLQLLFYSVGIGQISSEVPQNLSASRPQDRQFILSSKKLLLSDSGFYLCAWTPMRTRGNTEAFFGQGTRLTVV.